These T cell receptor beta chains were read from a single sample in a study of cytomegalovirus exposure and HLA in healthy donors. TCRdb keeps only in-frame clones here, not all; method: immunoSEQ multiplex PCR. Its table lists some 55,000 clones. Sequences were obtained from PBMCs. The origin of the receptors is a woman in her thirties or forties in good health and CMV-seronegative. The CDR3 runs from the conserved cysteine through the conserved F or W. The order of the fields is CDR3 length, J gene, V gene, D gene, CDR3 DNA, CDR3 protein. The D gene is left open where the match is weak.

CDR3 length: 14
J gene: TRBJ1-1
V gene: TRBV7-8
D gene: TRBD1
CDR3 DNA: TGTGCCAGCAGCTATGGACAGGTGGGCACTGAAGCTTTCTTT
CDR3 protein: CASSYGQVGTEAFF

CDR3 length: 16
J gene: TRBJ2-7
V gene: TRBV27
D gene: TRBD2
CDR3 DNA: TGTGCCAGCAGCCAAACTAGCGTAGGGTTCTCCTACGAGCAGTACTTC
CDR3 protein: CASSQTSVGFSYEQYF

CDR3 length: 15
J gene: TRBJ2-2
V gene: TRBV5-1
D gene: NA
CDR3 DNA: TGCGCCAGCAGCTTTACGGCGGGATCTACCGGGGAGCTGTTTTTT
CDR3 protein: CASSFTAGSTGELFF

CDR3 length: 14
J gene: TRBJ2-4
V gene: TRBV18
D gene: NA
CDR3 DNA: TGTGCCAGCTCAAAAAGGGGAATGAGTAACATTCAGTACTTC
CDR3 protein: CASSKRGMSNIQYF

CDR3 length: 14
J gene: TRBJ2-1
V gene: TRBV2
D gene: TRBD2
CDR3 DNA: TGTGCCACAAAAGTAGCGGGGGGATACAATGAGCAGTTCTTC
CDR3 protein: CATKVAGGYNEQFF

CDR3 length: 15
J gene: TRBJ1-6
V gene: TRBV4-1
D gene: NA
CDR3 DNA: TGCGCCAGCAGCCAAGAAACGGTCCGTAATTCACCCCTCCACTTT
CDR3 protein: CASSQETVRNSPLHF

CDR3 length: 19
J gene: TRBJ2-3
V gene: TRBV10-3
D gene: TRBD2
CDR3 DNA: TGTGCCATCAGCGGTACCGGGACTAGCGGGAGGAGGGGCACAGATACGCAGTATTTT
CDR3 protein: CAISGTGTSGRRGTDTQYF

CDR3 length: 12
J gene: TRBJ2-7
V gene: TRBV28
D gene: NA
CDR3 DNA: TGTGCCAGCAGGGACTCTTTTTACGAGCAGTACTTC
CDR3 protein: CASRDSFYEQYF

CDR3 length: 16
J gene: TRBJ2-3
V gene: TRBV7-9
D gene: TRBD2
CDR3 DNA: TGTGCCAGCAGCCCGGGGATAGCGGGAGGAACAGATACGCAGTATTTT
CDR3 protein: CASSPGIAGGTDTQYF

CDR3 length: 13
J gene: TRBJ2-7
V gene: TRBV5-4
D gene: NA
CDR3 DNA: TGTGCCAGCAGCCGGGAGAATACGTACGAGCAGTACTTC
CDR3 protein: CASSRENTYEQYF

CDR3 length: 15
J gene: TRBJ2-7
V gene: TRBV19
D gene: NA
CDR3 DNA: TGTGCCAGTAGTACTCCACCAGGGGGGATTTACGAGCAGTACTTC
CDR3 protein: CASSTPPGGIYEQYF

CDR3 length: 16
J gene: TRBJ2-2
V gene: TRBV5-6
D gene: NA
CDR3 DNA: TGTGCCAGCAGCTTGTATGGTGGGGGCGTCGCCGGGGAGCTGTTTTTT
CDR3 protein: CASSLYGGGVAGELFF

CDR3 length: 13
J gene: TRBJ2-5
V gene: TRBV6-5
D gene: NA
CDR3 DNA: TGTGCCAGCAGTTCCAGGCGGGGCATGACCCAGTACTTC
CDR3 protein: CASSSRRGMTQYF

CDR3 length: 13
J gene: TRBJ1-4
V gene: TRBV30
D gene: TRBD1
CDR3 DNA: TGTGCCTGGTCGCAGGGGGCCGATGAAAAACTGTTTTTT
CDR3 protein: CAWSQGADEKLFF

CDR3 length: 13
J gene: TRBJ2-7
V gene: TRBV27
D gene: TRBD2
CDR3 DNA: TGTGCCAGCAGTTTTAGCGGGAGGGGCGAGCAGTACTTC
CDR3 protein: CASSFSGRGEQYF

CDR3 length: 18
J gene: TRBJ1-6
V gene: TRBV4-3
D gene: NA
CDR3 DNA: TGCGCCAGCAGCCAAGATCCTTCGGCAGGGCGCTATAATTCACCCCTCCACTTT
CDR3 protein: CASSQDPSAGRYNSPLHF

CDR3 length: 15
J gene: TRBJ2-7
V gene: TRBV27
D gene: TRBD1
CDR3 DNA: TGTGCCAGCAGTTCACCCGGGACAGGGGGGCCAGAGCAGTACTTC
CDR3 protein: CASSSPGTGGPEQYF

CDR3 length: 15
J gene: TRBJ1-1
V gene: TRBV5-6
D gene: NA
CDR3 DNA: TGTGCCAGCAGCTTGGACCCGGGGGGGGGTCGGGAAGCTTTCTTT
CDR3 protein: CASSLDPGGGREAFF

CDR3 length: 14
J gene: TRBJ2-7
V gene: TRBV27
D gene: NA
CDR3 DNA: TGTGCCAGCAGACACCAGGGAAATACCTACGAGCAGTACTTC
CDR3 protein: CASRHQGNTYEQYF

CDR3 length: 14
J gene: TRBJ2-3
V gene: TRBV6-5
D gene: NA
CDR3 DNA: TGTGCCAGCAGTTACTCTCACTTCACAGATACGCAGTATTTT
CDR3 protein: CASSYSHFTDTQYF

CDR3 length: 13
J gene: TRBJ1-1
V gene: TRBV7-6
D gene: NA
CDR3 DNA: TGTGCCAGCAGCTTAGAGGACTACACTGAAGCTTTCTTT
CDR3 protein: CASSLEDYTEAFF

CDR3 length: 10
J gene: TRBJ2-3
V gene: TRBV6-4
D gene: NA
CDR3 DNA: TGTGCCAGCAGCCTAGGAAGGCAGTATTTT
CDR3 protein: CASSLGRQYF

CDR3 length: 16
J gene: TRBJ1-1
V gene: TRBV10-3
D gene: NA
CDR3 DNA: TGTGCCATCAGTGAAGGGCAGCTGGGGGGTAACACTGAAGCTTTCTTT
CDR3 protein: CAISEGQLGGNTEAFF

CDR3 length: 15
J gene: TRBJ1-2
V gene: TRBV28
D gene: NA
CDR3 DNA: TGTGCCAGCAGCCTTAACCCGGGGGCTAACTATGGCTACACCTTC
CDR3 protein: CASSLNPGANYGYTF

CDR3 length: 15
J gene: TRBJ1-5
V gene: TRBV4-1
D gene: NA
CDR3 DNA: TGCGCCAGCAGCGGGGGGGACGGCAGCAATCAGCCCCAGCATTTT
CDR3 protein: CASSGGDGSNQPQHF

CDR3 length: 14
J gene: TRBJ1-1
V gene: TRBV7-2
D gene: TRBD1
CDR3 DNA: TGTGCCAGCAGTTGGGACAGGATCGGTACTGAAGCTTTCTTT
CDR3 protein: CASSWDRIGTEAFF

CDR3 length: 15
J gene: TRBJ2-7
V gene: TRBV30
D gene: TRBD1
CDR3 DNA: TGTGCCTGGAGTCCGAGGGGGCAGGGGGTACACGAGCAGTACTTC
CDR3 protein: CAWSPRGQGVHEQYF

CDR3 length: 13
J gene: TRBJ1-1
V gene: TRBV6-5
D gene: NA
CDR3 DNA: TGTGCCAGCAGTTACTTCGGGAACACTGAAGCTTTCTTT
CDR3 protein: CASSYFGNTEAFF

CDR3 length: 16
J gene: TRBJ2-2
V gene: TRBV18
D gene: TRBD1
CDR3 DNA: TGTGCCAGCTCACCACAACAGGGGGCGAACACCGGGGAGTTGTTTTTT
CDR3 protein: CASSPQQGANTGELFF

CDR3 length: 19
J gene: TRBJ1-5
V gene: TRBV19
D gene: NA
CDR3 DNA: TGTGCCAGTAGTACCGCTGGGGGGGGGCGGCCGGGGAGCAATCAGCCCCAGCATTTT
CDR3 protein: CASSTAGGGRPGSNQPQHF

CDR3 length: 13
J gene: TRBJ2-7
V gene: TRBV5-4
D gene: NA
CDR3 DNA: TGTGCCAGCGCCGAACAGGGTACCTACGAGCAGTACTTC
CDR3 protein: CASAEQGTYEQYF

CDR3 length: 16
J gene: TRBJ1-4
V gene: TRBV1
D gene: NA
CDR3 DNA: TGCACCAGCAGCCAAGAACGACAGGGTTCGGAGGAAAAACTGTTTTTT
CDR3 protein: CTSSQERQGSEEKLFF

CDR3 length: 15
J gene: TRBJ2-2
V gene: TRBV5-6
D gene: NA
CDR3 DNA: TGTGCCAGCAGCTTGGCCAGGGTTAACACCGGGGAGCTGTTTTTT
CDR3 protein: CASSLARVNTGELFF

CDR3 length: 16
J gene: TRBJ2-7
V gene: TRBV6-6
D gene: TRBD2
CDR3 DNA: TGTGCCAGCGCCTTGGGGGGGCGTCTAGCGGGTATCGAGCAGTACTTC
CDR3 protein: CASALGGRLAGIEQYF

CDR3 length: 14
J gene: TRBJ2-2
V gene: TRBV30
D gene: TRBD1
CDR3 DNA: TGTGCCTGGGGACAGGGGTCCAACACCGGGGAGCTGTTTTTT
CDR3 protein: CAWGQGSNTGELFF

CDR3 length: 15
J gene: TRBJ2-7
V gene: TRBV28
D gene: TRBD1
CDR3 DNA: TGTGCCAGCAGTAAGCCGACAGGGTTTGTCTACGAGCAGTACTTC
CDR3 protein: CASSKPTGFVYEQYF

CDR3 length: 14
J gene: TRBJ2-7
V gene: TRBV7-2
D gene: TRBD1
CDR3 DNA: TGTGCCAGCAGCTTAGTAGGGACAGGCTACGAGCAGTACTTC
CDR3 protein: CASSLVGTGYEQYF

CDR3 length: 18
J gene: TRBJ2-6
V gene: TRBV5-1
D gene: TRBD1
CDR3 DNA: TGCGCCAGCAGCTTAGCCGGGACAGGGAACTCTGGGGCCAACGTCCTGACTTTC
CDR3 protein: CASSLAGTGNSGANVLTF